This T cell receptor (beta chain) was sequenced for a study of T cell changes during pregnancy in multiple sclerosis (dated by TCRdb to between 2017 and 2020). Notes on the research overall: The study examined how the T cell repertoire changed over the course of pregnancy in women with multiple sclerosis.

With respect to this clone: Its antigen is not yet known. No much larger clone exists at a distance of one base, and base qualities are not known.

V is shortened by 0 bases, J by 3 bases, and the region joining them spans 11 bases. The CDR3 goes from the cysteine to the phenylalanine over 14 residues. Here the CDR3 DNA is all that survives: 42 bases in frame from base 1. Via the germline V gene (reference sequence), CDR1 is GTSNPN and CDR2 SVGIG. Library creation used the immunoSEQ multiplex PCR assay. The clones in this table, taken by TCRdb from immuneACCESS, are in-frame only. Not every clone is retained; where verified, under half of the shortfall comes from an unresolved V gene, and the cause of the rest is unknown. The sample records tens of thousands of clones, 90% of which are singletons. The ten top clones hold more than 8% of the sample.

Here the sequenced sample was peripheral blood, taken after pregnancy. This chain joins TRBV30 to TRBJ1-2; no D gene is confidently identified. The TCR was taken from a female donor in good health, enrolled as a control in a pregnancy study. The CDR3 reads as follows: CAWSVPGRDYGYTF. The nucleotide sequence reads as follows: TGTGCCTGGAGTGTACCGGGAAGGGACTATGGCTACACCTTC.